This T cell receptor beta chain was recovered during a study of Graves' ophthalmopathy and Graves' hyperthyroidism. Findings and limits, study-wide: Also, most clonotypes expanded in the thyroid above 0.001 frequency appeared in blood.

PBMCs were isolated from a 10 ml sample of fresh peripheral blood. To note about this clonotype: The antigen remains undetermined. One end of the junction is discordant with germline, which a read error may explain.

Amplified material comprised TCR beta CDR3 regions derived from RNA transcripts. The authors performed first-round RT-PCR with HTBI primers and then a second-round multiplex PCR. MiXCR, applied by TCRdb to the multiplex PCR reads, yields one record per CDR3 protein. The sample carries about 740,000 distinct CDR3 sequences, 35% to 50% recorded once. Sequenced sample: peripheral blood. The origin of this receptor is an adult man with Graves' ophthalmopathy.

The CDR3 DNA sequence: TGTGCCAGCAGTTACAGTTCGACAGGTGATGGGCCCCAGCATTTT. As protein: CASSYSSTGDGPQHF. The chain joins TRBV24-1 to TRBJ1-5, with D possibly TRBD1 on 6 matching bases. The CDR3 runs to 15 residues. From germline, CDR1 is KGHDR and CDR2 SFDVKD.